What follows are 30 T cell receptor beta chains derived from one specimen sequenced in a study of blood T cell repertoires in COVID-19. Clones were read by immunoSEQ multiplex PCR, and TCRdb kept only the in-frame ones, dropping some. The top ten clones hold around 1.6% of a sample with fewer than 65,000 clones, around 89% of them seen once. The sample consisted of peripheral blood. These receptors all stem from a man aged 60 to 69 with acute or convalescent COVID-19.

The CDR3 region is CASSQVGGILAKNIQYF. CDR3 DNA: TGTGCCAGCAGCCAAGTCGGGGGAATCCTAGCCAAAAACATTCAGTACTTC. V is TRBV3-1 (or the pseudogene TRBV3-2) and J is TRBJ2-4; TRBD2 might be the D (6 bases). Germline CDR1 is LGHDT and CDR2 is YNNKEL (reference sequence). The CDR3 consists of 17 residues. Deletions cut 1 base from V and 0 bases from J, with 13 bases between.

CDR3 in DNA: TGTGCCAGCAGTTTTTCAAGCAATCAGCCCCAGCATTTT. The encoded protein is CASSFSSNQPQHF. The V call is TRBV12-3 or TRBV12-4, the J call TRBJ1-5; D is ambiguous. V was pared by 3 bases and J by 1 base, with 4 bases between. The CDR3 runs to 13 residues.

The chain has TRBV5-1 and TRBJ1-1; TRBD1 aligns across 8 bases. CDR3 size: 13 residues. Germline CDR1 and CDR2: SGHRS and YFSETQ. Trimming removed 5 bases from V and 1 base from J; junction bases left unmatched: 1. The CDR3 is CASRGQENTEAFF. The CDR3 DNA reads as TGCGCCAGCAGGGGACAGGAGAACACTGAAGCTTTCTTT. The full variable domain, its missing parts supplied by reference TRBV5-1 and TRBJ1-1, is KAGVTQTPRYLIKTRGQQVTLSCSPISGHRSVSWYQQTPGQGLQFLFEYFSETQRNKGNFPGRFSGRQFSNSRSEMNVSTLELGDSALYLCASRGQENTEAFFGQGTRLTVV.

In DNA, the CDR3 is TGTGCCAGTAGTATATCGTGGGACAGGCTTACCCATGGCTACACCTTC. Its protein is CASSISWDRLTHGYTF. The chain uses TRBV19 and TRBJ1-2; 8 nucleotides match TRBD1. Germline trimming cut 2 bases from V and 6 bases from J; bases unmatched to any gene: 11. The CDR3 runs to 16 residues. Germline CDR1 and CDR2: LNHDA and SQIVND (reference sequence).

This clone was recorded only once. The chain uses TRBV19 and TRBJ2-2; TRBD1 agrees at 7 bases. The germline gives CDR1 LNHDA, CDR2 SQIVND (reference sequence). The V gene end was trimmed by 3 bases and the J gene end by 6 bases; junction bases not matched to a gene: 13. The length of the CDR3 is 17 residues. The CDR3 DNA follows: TGTGCCAGTAGTATCTCAGGGGGAATAAGTGGTTCCGGGGAGCTGTTTTTT. It specifies CASSISGGISGSGELFF.

A single count supports this clone. V and J are TRBV6-6 and TRBJ1-2; D perhaps matches TRBD1 (5 bases). The CDR3 totals 15 residues. V shed 2 bases and J shed 0 bases, with 10 bases lying between them. Germline CDR1 MNHNY, CDR2 SVGAGI (reference sequence). This CDR3 is CASSYTGEANYGYTF. CDR3 nucleotides: TGTGCCAGCAGTTACACGGGGGAAGCTAACTATGGCTACACCTTC.

The CDR3 here is CASRPAGTGINEQFF. The CDR3 nucleotides read TGCGCCAGCAGGCCAGCGGGGACAGGGATCAATGAGCAGTTCTTC. This rearrangement joins TRBV5-1 to TRBJ2-1; 9 bases align to TRBD1. The CDR3 is 15 residues long. The V gene end was trimmed by 5 bases and the J gene end by 6 bases; junction bases not matched to a gene: 9. From germline, CDR1 is SGHRS and CDR2 YFSETQ.

The chain links TRBV18 to TRBJ1-1; 9 nucleotides agree with TRBD1. Germline V CDR1 and CDR2: KGHSH, LQKENI. CDR3 length: 15 amino acids. V shed 1 base, J shed 3 bases, and the junction held 3 bases outside the gene matches. The CDR3 bases are TGTGCCAGCTCACCACAGAGGACAGGGGACACTGAAGCTTTCTTT. Its protein product is CASSPQRTGDTEAFF.

The chain recombines TRBV3-1 (or the pseudogene TRBV3-2) with TRBJ2-5, with a tentative D call TRBD1 (6 bases). V was shortened by 2 bases and J by 1 base, with 11 bases between the two germline ends. There are 15 residues in the CDR3. The V gene's germline CDR1 is LGHDT and CDR2 YNNKEL (reference sequence). CDR3 nucleotide sequence: TGTGCCAGCAGCCAAAGGAGAGGGGGCCAAGAGACCCAGTACTTC. This gives the protein CASSQRRGGQETQYF.

The chain recombines TRBV5-1 with TRBJ2-3; 10 bases map to TRBD1. The length of the CDR3 is 15 residues. Germline V gene lookup returns CDR1 SGHRS and CDR2 YFSETQ. V lost 3 bases, J lost 2 bases, and 3 bases stayed unmatched. The CDR3 protein is CASSSGTGDTDTQYF. In DNA form, the CDR3 reads TGCGCCAGCAGCTCCGGGACAGGGGACACAGATACGCAGTATTTT.

The gene calls are TRBV3-1 (or the pseudogene TRBV3-2) and TRBJ1-1, with 9 bases fitting TRBD1. In germline, CDR1 is LGHDT, CDR2 YNNKEL (reference sequence). The CDR3 spans 19 residues. With 0 bases clipped from V and 2 bases from J, the junction kept 13 bases outside the gene matches. The CDR3 DNA reads TGTGCCAGCAGCCAAGACGGTCGGAACAGGGGGCTGCTTAACACTGAAGCTTTCTTT. It codes for CASSQDGRNRGLLNTEAFF.

The sample holds one count of this clone. The genes are TRBV30 and TRBJ2-7; TRBD1 matches at 7 bases. This CDR3 contains 11 residues. Germline V gives CDR1 GTSNPN, CDR2 SVGIG (reference sequence). The V gene end was trimmed by 8 bases and the J gene end by 0 bases; junction bases not matched to a gene: 1. The CDR3, as DNA: TGTGCCCACAGGGGCTCCTACGAGCAGTACTTC. This encodes CAHRGSYEQYF.

CDR3 loop: CSAFLAGTLHF. CDR3 in DNA: TGCAGTGCCTTCCTGGCAGGGACCCTCCACTTT. The chain is built from TRBV20-1 and TRBJ1-6; TRBD1 is a possible D gene (5 bases). Germline CDR1 reads DFQATT; CDR2 reads SNEGSKA (reference sequence). The CDR3 runs 11 residues. V lost 6 bases to trimming and J lost 14 bases, with 14 bases between them.

This rearrangement joins TRBV5-5 to TRBJ2-2; TRBD2 matches at 8 bases. This CDR3 comprises 16 residues. The V and J ends lost 0 bases and 3 bases, in that order; junction bases with no gene match: 4. Germline values: CDR1 SGHKS, CDR2 YYEKEE (reference sequence). CDR3 DNA: TGTGCCAGCAGCTTGGGCGGGGGGCGGGACACCGGGGAGCTGTTTTTT. Translation: CASSLGGGRDTGELFF.

This chain uses TRBV3-1 (or the pseudogene TRBV3-2) with TRBJ1-5, with TRBD1 identical over 9 bases. The CDR3 loop spans 13 amino acids. With 4 bases clipped from V and 5 bases from J, the junction kept 0 bases outside the gene matches. The germline gives CDR1 LGHDT, CDR2 YNNKEL (reference sequence). CDR3 bases: TGTGCCAGCAGCCGGACAGGGGATCAGCCCCAGCATTTT. The encoded protein is CASSRTGDQPQHF.

CDR3 DNA sequence: TGTGCCAGCAGCTTAGGAGGGAATGAAAAACTGTTTTTT. This gives the protein CASSLGGNEKLFF. V usage is TRBV7-9 and J usage is TRBJ1-4; D uncertain. Trimming left V 1 base short and J 5 bases short, with 5 bases between. CDR1 SEHNR and CDR2 FQNEAQ come from the germline V gene (reference sequence). This CDR3 contains 13 residues.

CDR3 nucleotide sequence: TGTGCCAGCAGCTTGGACACCGGACAGAACTACAATGAGCAGTTCTTC. Protein product: CASSLDTGQNYNEQFF. V and J are TRBV5-8 and TRBJ2-1; TRBD1 might be the D (6 bases). The V gene's germline CDR1 is SGHTS and CDR2 YDEGEE. V was pared by 0 bases and J by 3 bases, with 13 bases between. CDR3 size: 16 residues.

V usage is TRBV30 and J usage is TRBJ2-2; maybe TRBD1 (5 bases). Germline CDR1 and CDR2: GTSNPN and SVGIG (reference sequence). The CDR3 contains 14 residues. Between the trimmed V and J ends, which lost 3 bases and 6 bases, there was a span of 14 bases. CDR3 region: CAWRTVLRSGELFF. The DNA for the CDR3 is TGTGCCTGGAGGACAGTCCTGCGATCCGGGGAGCTGTTTTTT.

The V call is TRBV18, the J call TRBJ1-5; 8 nucleotides align to TRBD1. Trimming at V came to 8 bases and at J to 4 bases, leaving 7 bases not matched to a gene. CDR3 length equals 14 residues. Germline V lookup: CDR1 KGHSH, CDR2 LQKENI. In DNA form, the CDR3 reads TGTGCCAGCGCGGACAGGGCGAGGAATCAGCCCCAGCATTTT. Protein: CASADRARNQPQHF.

This rearrangement joins TRBV2 to TRBJ1-2, with D tentatively TRBD1 (5 bases). CDR1 and CDR2 from the germline V gene are SNHLY and FYNNEI. The germline V and J ends were trimmed by 2 bases and 5 bases, with 24 bases remaining between them. This CDR3 has 18 residues. CDR3 in amino acids: CASSESGAWQGLGYGYTF. DNA for the CDR3: TGTGCCAGCAGTGAATCTGGGGCCTGGCAGGGTTTAGGGTATGGCTACACCTTC.

V is TRBV6-6 and J is TRBJ2-1; 10 nucleotides agree with TRBD1. Trimming took 5 bases from V and 6 from J; bases not matched to a gene: 7. CDR3 length: 15 amino acids. CDR1 is MNHNY, CDR2 SVGAGI, per germline (reference sequence). The CDR3 nucleotides read TGTGCCAGCAGTCTTGGGACAGGGGTGGTCAATGAGCAGTTCTTC. Translating gives CASSLGTGVVNEQFF.

The chain recombines TRBV5-4 with TRBJ1-1; D might be TRBD1 (5 bases). Germline CDR1 SGHNT, CDR2 YYREEE (reference sequence). V was trimmed by 1 base and J by 1 base, leaving 11 bases between them. The CDR3 spans 15 residues. The CDR3 nucleotides are TGTGCCAGCAGCTTGACGGTTGACAGGAACACTGAAGCTTTCTTT. It encodes CASSLTVDRNTEAFF.

This clone was seen just once. This sequence joins TRBV3-1 (or the pseudogene TRBV3-2) and TRBJ1-2, with D maybe TRBD1 (5 bases). The CDR3 extends over 14 amino acids. Germline loops: CDR1 LGHDT, CDR2 YNNKEL (reference sequence). V lost 1 base and J lost 7, with 13 bases in between. Written as DNA, the CDR3 is TGTGCCAGCAGCCAAGGGGGGGGTCGACCTGGCTACACCTTC. It encodes CASSQGGGRPGYTF.

The chain has TRBV6-1 and TRBJ1-4, with D hard to call. V was trimmed by 1 base and J by 5 bases, leaving 5 bases between them. The CDR3 is 13 residues long. Germline V gives CDR1 MNHNS, CDR2 SASEGT. The CDR3, as DNA: TGTGCCAGCAGTGAAGAGAGAAATGAAAAACTGTTTTTT. Translation: CASSEERNEKLFF.

J is TRBJ1-2 and V is TRBV6-6; maybe TRBD1 (5 bases). The germline V gene has CDR1 MNHNY and CDR2 SVGAGI (reference sequence). V was clipped by 5 bases and J by 3 bases, with 10 bases between them. The CDR3 runs to 13 residues. CDR3 coding DNA: TGTGCCAGCAGTAAACAGGAAGACTATGGCTACACCTTC. This encodes CASSKQEDYGYTF.

This clone has only a few counts. The chain's CDR3 is CASSETVGGYTF. Written as DNA, the CDR3 is TGTGCCAGCAGTGAGACAGTCGGTGGCTACACCTTC. This sequence joins TRBV2 and TRBJ1-2, with D possibly being TRBD1 (5 bases). Germline V gene lookup returns CDR1 SNHLY and CDR2 FYNNEI. V was trimmed by 3 bases and J by 7 bases, leaving 9 bases between them. CDR3 length: 12 amino acids.

The chain uses TRBV2 and TRBJ2-3; the match to TRBD2 covers 8 bases. Germline V lookup: CDR1 SNHLY, CDR2 FYNNEI. The CDR3 covers 16 residues. V trimming: 6 bases; J trimming: 2 bases; junction bases outside the gene matches: 10. CDR3: CASSVSEAGDTDTQYF. In DNA, the CDR3 is TGTGCCAGCAGCGTCTCAGAAGCGGGGGACACAGATACGCAGTATTTT.

This rearrangement joins TRBV12-5 to TRBJ1-2, with D possibly being TRBD1 (6 bases). Per the germline V gene, CDR1 is LGHNT and CDR2 is FRNRAP. V lost 5 bases and J 8 bases, leaving 18 bases between the germline ends. The CDR3 has 14 residues. For the CDR3, the DNA is TGTGCTAGTGGTCCCGGACAGCCCGGGAGGGGCTACACCTTC. Protein sequence: CASGPGQPGRGYTF. The full variable domain, its missing parts supplied by reference TRBV12-5 and TRBJ1-2, is DARVTQTPRHKVTEMGQEVTMRCQPILGHNTVFWYRQTMMQGLELLAYFRNRAPLDDSGMPKDRFSAEMPDATLATLKIQPSEPRDSAVYFCASGPGQPGRGYTFGSGTRLTVV.

This clone was seen a handful of times. The chain couples TRBV3-1 (or the pseudogene TRBV3-2) to TRBJ2-2, with TRBD1 identical over 10 bases. Trimming took 4 bases from V and 7 from J; bases not matched to a gene: 9. The CDR3 is 16 residues long. The germline V gene has CDR1 LGHDT and CDR2 YNNKEL (reference sequence). CDR3 bases: TGTGCCAGCAGCCCCTCGACAGGGGGCTTTGGCGGGGAGCTGTTTTTT. It specifies CASSPSTGGFGGELFF.

This clone appeared once. The J gene is TRBJ1-2, the V gene TRBV29-1; 8 bases are shared with TRBD1. This CDR3 has 14 residues. J lost 7 bases, V lost 4 bases, and 11 bases had no gene match. Germline-derived CDR1 and CDR2 are SQVTM and ANQGSEA. The CDR3, as DNA: TGCAGCGTTGTGGGGCAGGGGGCCTATTTTGGCTACACCTTC. It encodes CSVVGQGAYFGYTF.